Presented here are 25 T cell receptor beta chains from one specimen sequenced in a study of shared clonotypes between healthy human individuals. Method: immunoSEQ multiplex PCR; TCRdb's copy keeps in-frame clones and lacks some. This sample yields about 460,000 clones, of which around 77% are seen a single time; more than 10% belongs to the top ten. Sequences were obtained from PBMCs. Receptors were obtained from a middle-aged woman in good health. Some clones in this sample may be carry-over from other donors' samples.

This sequence joins TRBV5-4 and TRBJ2-5; D is unclear. Looked up from germline, CDR1 is SGHNT and CDR2 is YYREEE (reference sequence). The CDR3 is made up of 14 amino acids. Trimming shortened V by 4 bases and J by 5 bases, and 15 bases separated the two germline ends. DNA for the CDR3: TGTGCCAGCAGCCTCGACATAAACGAGGAGACCCAGTACTTC. Residues: CASSLDINEETQYF.

At least ten counts were recorded for this clone. The same CDR3 arises from other DNA sequences in this sample as well. V and J are TRBV15 and TRBJ2-7; TRBD2 aligns across 10 bases. Germline CDR1 reads LNHNV; CDR2 reads YYDKDF (reference sequence). This CDR3 comprises 19 residues. J lost 0 bases, V lost 1 base, and 12 bases had no gene match. CDR3 amino acids: CATSRAPTSGPIRSYEQYF. CDR3 DNA: TGTGCCACCAGCAGAGCCCCGACTAGCGGGCCTATCCGCTCCTACGAGCAGTACTTC.

The rearrangement joins TRBV6-5 to TRBJ1-3; D is unresolved. CDR3 size: 13 residues. The ends were cut back, 5 bases at V and 4 bases at J, with 9 bases in the middle. Germline loops: CDR1 MNHEY, CDR2 SVGAGI. The CDR3: CASSVTPGNTIYF. The DNA of the CDR3 is TGTGCCAGCAGTGTCACCCCGGGAAACACCATATATTTT.

The chain recombines TRBV11-3 with TRBJ2-1; 9 bases fit TRBD1. The CDR3 loop spans 14 amino acids. V lost 5 bases to trimming and J lost 6 bases; unmatched junction nucleotides: 5. CDR1 is SGHNT and CDR2 is YENEEA in the germline V gene. CDR3 in amino acids: CASSPGQGGNEQFF. Written as DNA, the CDR3 is TGTGCCAGCAGCCCGGGACAGGGAGGCAATGAGCAGTTCTTC.

The J gene is TRBJ1-2, the V gene TRBV10-3; a possible D gene is TRBD1 (6 bases). V dropped 10 bases and J dropped 2 bases, with 14 bases sitting between them. This CDR3 has 13 residues. Germline-derived CDR1 and CDR2 are ENHRY and SYGVKD. CDR3 nucleotide sequence: TGTGCCACCTCCGGGACAAACAACTATGGCTACACCTTC. The encoded protein is CATSGTNNYGYTF.

The table lists this clone with many counts. The genes are TRBV27 and TRBJ2-1, with TRBD2 matching 9 bases. Germline assignment: CDR1 MNHEY and CDR2 SMNVEV (reference sequence). This CDR3 comprises 17 residues. Trimming at V came to 6 bases and at J to 3 bases, leaving 12 bases not matched to a gene. CDR3: CASSLGTSLNGYNEQFF. The CDR3 DNA reads TGTGCCAGCAGCCTTGGGACTAGCCTTAATGGCTACAATGAGCAGTTCTTC.

This clone was seen many times. Other DNA sequences in this specimen translate into the identical CDR3. The chain links TRBV30 to TRBJ2-7; 9 bases agree with TRBD2. J lost 5 bases, V lost 4 bases, and 6 bases had no gene match. CDR1 and CDR2 (germline): GTSNPN, SVGIG (reference sequence). CDR3 length: 13 residues. The CDR3 DNA follows: TGTGCCTGGAAACGCGGGAGGGCCAACGAGCAGTACTTC. This translates into CAWKRGRANEQYF.

The DNA of the CDR3 is TGTGCCAGCAGTCGGGGGGACAGGGGTGATACTGAGCAGTTCTTC. Its translation is CASSRGDRGDTEQFF. The chain employs TRBV2 and TRBJ2-1, with 10 positions matching TRBD1. Germline V gene lookup returns CDR1 SNHLY and CDR2 FYNNEI. The V gene end was trimmed by 5 bases and the J gene end by 9 bases; junction bases not matched to a gene: 10. The CDR3 consists of 15 residues.

With respect to this clone: A far larger clone differs by one base, so this is likely a read error. Other DNA variants within this sample encode the same CDR3. The genes are TRBV4-3 and TRBJ2-1; 10 nucleotides line up with TRBD2. From germline, CDR1 is LGHNA and CDR2 YSLEER. This CDR3 region has 15 residues. The V gene end was trimmed by 3 bases and the J gene end by 9 bases; junction bases not matched to a gene: 8. The CDR3 sequence: CASSHVLASGGEQFF. Written as DNA, the CDR3 is TGCGCCAGCAGCCATGTCCTGGCTAGCGGGGGTGAGCAGTTCTTC.

Details on this clone: The likely explanation is a read error, given a far larger clone one base away. The gene calls are TRBV30 and TRBJ1-2; a weak D match, TRBD1 (6 bases). CDR1 and CDR2 (germline): GTSNPN, SVGIG (reference sequence). CDR3 size: 12 residues. The CDR3 bases are TGTGCCTGGAGTCAGGGGAACCGTGGCTGCACCTTC. Its protein product is CAWSQGNRGCTF.

This clone was counted ten times or more. The rearrangement links TRBV19 to TRBJ2-7, with D maybe TRBD1 (6 bases). Germline lookup yields CDR1 LNHDA and CDR2 SQIVND (reference sequence). CDR3 length: 12 residues. Trimming pared 9 bases from V and 0 bases from J, leaving 9 bases between. As DNA, the CDR3 is TGTGCCAGCGGACAGAACTCCTACGAGCAGTACTTC. Translation: CASGQNSYEQYF. Full variable domain (rest looked up from reference TRBV19 and TRBJ2-7): DGGITQSPKYLFRKEGQNVTLSCEQNLNHDAMYWYRQDPGQGLRLIYYSQIVNDFQKGDIAEGYSVSREKKESFPLTVTSAQKNPTAFYLCASGQNSYEQYFGPGTRLTVT.

The chain carries TRBV11-3 and TRBJ2-5, with 7 bases matching TRBD1. Germline V gives CDR1 SGHNT, CDR2 YENEEA. Trimming removed 1 base from V and 2 bases from J; junction bases left unmatched: 4. This CDR3 has 15 residues. Here the CDR3 reads CASSLAGTAQETQYF. The DNA of the CDR3 is TGTGCCAGCAGCTTAGCGGGGACAGCACAAGAGACCCAGTACTTC.

To note about this clone: Additional DNA sequences in this sample encode the identical CDR3. This chain joins TRBV5-6 and TRBJ2-1, with 7 bases aligning to TRBD2. Germline V gene lookup returns CDR1 SGHDT and CDR2 YYEEEE. The CDR3 is made up of 14 amino acids. Trimming cost V 0 bases and J 9 bases; bases outside gene matches: 6. The CDR3 protein is CASSLGGSGSEQFF. The CDR3 region has the DNA TGTGCCAGCAGCTTGGGTGGTAGCGGGTCTGAGCAGTTCTTC.

The chain uses TRBV5-4 and TRBJ2-3; no reliable D call. Germline V lookup: CDR1 SGHNT, CDR2 YYREEE (reference sequence). Trimming took off 4 bases at V and 0 bases at J, with 3 bases between the two ends. There are 12 residues in the CDR3. CDR3 amino acids: CASSHSTDTQYF. CDR3 sequence (DNA): TGTGCCAGCAGCCATAGCACAGATACGCAGTATTTT.

The chain carries TRBV29-1 and TRBJ2-7; 9 bases agree with TRBD2. Per germline, CDR1 SQVTM and CDR2 ANQGSEA. The CDR3 extends over 16 amino acids. With 4 bases clipped from V and 4 bases from J, the junction kept 14 bases outside the gene matches. The CDR3 spells CSVGGIGSGSRYEQYF. CDR3 sequence (DNA): TGCAGCGTTGGGGGAATAGGTAGCGGGAGTAGGTACGAGCAGTACTTC.

J is TRBJ2-7 and V is TRBV4-2, with D possibly TRBD2 on 5 matching bases. The length of the CDR3 is 14 residues. The germline V gene encodes CDR1 LGHNA and CDR2 YNFKEQ. V lost 0 bases and J 0 bases, leaving 6 bases between the germline ends. The CDR3 sequence is CASSQERASYEQYF. CDR3 DNA: TGTGCCAGCAGCCAAGAGCGGGCCTCCTACGAGCAGTACTTC.

CDR3 in amino acids: CASSLENSYEQYF. The CDR3 DNA reads as TGTGCCAGCAGCTTAGAGAACTCCTACGAGCAGTACTTC. The chain combines TRBV7-9 with TRBJ2-7; no firm D call. Germline loops: CDR1 SEHNR, CDR2 FQNEAQ (reference sequence). The CDR3 loop spans 13 amino acids. Trimming pared 1 base from V and 0 bases from J, leaving 4 bases between.

This chain links TRBV6-6 with TRBJ2-1, with D perhaps TRBD2 (6 bases). V lost 6 bases to trimming and J lost 5 bases, with 14 bases between them. Germline values: CDR1 MNHNY, CDR2 SVGAGI (reference sequence). The CDR3 totals 14 residues. CDR3 DNA: TGTGCCAGCAGAACGGGACTCTTAGACAATGAGCAGTTCTTC. Its protein product is CASRTGLLDNEQFF.

A word on this clone: A read error is likely here: a far larger clone is one base away. The sample has other DNA sequences that encode this CDR3 too. The chain has TRBV30 and TRBJ1-1; TRBD1 might be the D (6 bases). V dropped 0 bases and J dropped 11 bases, with 10 bases sitting between them. This CDR3 has 11 residues. Germline V gives CDR1 GTSNPN, CDR2 SVGIG (reference sequence). The CDR3, as DNA: TGTGCCTGGAGTGTACACAGGGCTGCTTTCTTT. Its protein is CAWSVHRAAFF.

About this clone itself: This could be a read error, since a much larger clone is one nucleotide away. The sample holds other DNA sequences that translate to the same CDR3. The rearrangement links TRBV18 to TRBJ2-7; unclear D gene. V lost 1 base, J lost 3 bases, and 4 bases lay in between. The CDR3 covers 12 residues. Germline values: CDR1 KGHSH, CDR2 LQKENI. Written as DNA, the CDR3 is TGTGCCAGCTCACCACGGGGCTACGAGCAGTACTTC. Translating it yields CASSPRGYEQYF. The full variable domain, rest sourced from reference TRBV18 and TRBJ2-7, is NAGVMQNPRHLVRRRGQEARLRCSPMKGHSHVYWYRQLPEEGLKFMVYLQKENIIDESGMPKERFSAEFPKEGPSILRIQQVVRGDSAAYFCASSPRGYEQYFGPGTRLTVT.

This clone was seen more than once but under ten times. The J gene is TRBJ2-1, the V gene TRBV10-3; possibly TRBD2 for D (5 bases). This CDR3 is 15 amino acids long. Germline lookup yields CDR1 ENHRY and CDR2 SYGVKD. V was cut by 3 bases and J by 9 bases, with 18 bases left in between. The CDR3 nucleotides read TGTGCCATCAGTGATCAATTAGGAGCCGCGGGTGAGCAGTTCTTC. This gives the protein CAISDQLGAAGEQFF.

The gene calls are TRBV5-8 and TRBJ1-5; D is possibly TRBD1 (6 bases). Trimming removed 1 base at V and 4 bases at J, with 9 bases between. The V gene's germline CDR1 is SGHTS and CDR2 YDEGEE. The CDR3 length is 14 residues. The CDR3 nucleotides are TGTGCCAGCAGCTTGAGAGGGGGTAATCAGCCCCAGCATTTT. Translating it yields CASSLRGGNQPQHF.

This sequence joins TRBV5-1 and TRBJ2-1; a possible D gene is TRBD1 (5 bases). CDR1 SGHRS and CDR2 YFSETQ come from the germline V gene. With 4 bases removed from V and 3 bases from J, the gap between germline ends came to 11 bases. CDR3 length equals 14 residues. CDR3 in DNA: TGCGCCAGCAGCCCCGGACACAGCTACAATGAGCAGTTCTTC. Its protein product is CASSPGHSYNEQFF.

This clone was counted only a few times. This chain links TRBV11-2 with TRBJ1-1, with D unresolved. The V end lost 1 base, the J end lost 6 bases, and 9 bases lay between the germline ends. CDR3 length equals 13 residues. Per germline, CDR1 SGHAT and CDR2 FQNNGV. The CDR3, as DNA: TGTGCCAGCAGCTTAGGGGTAGTGCCTGAAGCTTTCTTT. This encodes CASSLGVVPEAFF. The whole variable domain, remainder taken from reference TRBV11-2 and TRBJ1-1, is EAGVAQSPRYKIIEKRQSVAFWCNPISGHATLYWYQQILGQGPKLLIQFQNNGVVDDSQLPKDRFSAERLKGVDSTLKIQPAKLEDSAVYLCASSLGVVPEAFFGQGTRLTVV.

The chain recombines TRBV11-2 with TRBJ2-1; D not certain. The CDR3 has 15 residues. The V end was cut by 2 bases, the J end by 1 base, with 9 bases between. CDR1 SGHAT and CDR2 FQNNGV come from the germline V gene. Written as DNA, the CDR3 is TGTGCCAGCAGCTTACTTTCGCTGTCCTACAATGAGCAGTTCTTC. Translation: CASSLLSLSYNEQFF. The entire variable domain, with the rest obtained from reference TRBV11-2 and TRBJ2-1, is as follows: EAGVAQSPRYKIIEKRQSVAFWCNPISGHATLYWYQQILGQGPKLLIQFQNNGVVDDSQLPKDRFSAERLKGVDSTLKIQPAKLEDSAVYLCASSLLSLSYNEQFFGPGTRLTVL.